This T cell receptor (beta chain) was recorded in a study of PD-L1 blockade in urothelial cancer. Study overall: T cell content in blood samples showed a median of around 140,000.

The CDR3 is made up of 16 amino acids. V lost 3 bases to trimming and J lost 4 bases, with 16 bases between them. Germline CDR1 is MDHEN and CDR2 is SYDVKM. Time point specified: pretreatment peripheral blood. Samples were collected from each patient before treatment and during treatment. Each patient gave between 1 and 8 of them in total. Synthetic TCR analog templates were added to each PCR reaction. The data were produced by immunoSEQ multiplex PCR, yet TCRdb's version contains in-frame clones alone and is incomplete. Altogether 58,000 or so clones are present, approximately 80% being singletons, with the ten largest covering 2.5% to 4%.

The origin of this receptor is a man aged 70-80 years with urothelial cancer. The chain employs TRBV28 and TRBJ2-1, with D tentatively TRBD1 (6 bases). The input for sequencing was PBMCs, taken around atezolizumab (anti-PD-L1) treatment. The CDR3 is CASSFPGSGVYNEQFF. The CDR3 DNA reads TGTGCCAGCAGTTTCCCCGGTTCAGGGGTGTACAATGAGCAGTTCTTC. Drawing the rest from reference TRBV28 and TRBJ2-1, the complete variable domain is DVKVTQSSRYLVKRTGEKVFLECVQDMDHENMFWYRQDPGLGLRLIYFSYDVKMKEKGDIPEGYSVSREKKERFSLILESASTNQTSMYLCASSFPGSGVYNEQFFGPGTRLTVL.